These 23 T cell receptor beta chains came from one sample sequenced in a study of Ad26.COV2.S vaccination and SARS-CoV-2 variants. Profiled with immunoSEQ multiplex PCR; TCRdb holds only in-frame clones, not every one. The data show roughly 100,000 clones, with roughly 80% seen just once and 15% to 20% held by the top ten. The material sequenced was peripheral blood, taken after recovery from COVID-19. These receptors were collected from a human donor who had recovered from COVID-19.

The chain combines TRBV5-1 with TRBJ1-3, with 9 positions matching TRBD1. V was clipped by 6 bases and J by 3 bases; unmatched bases: 16. CDR1 is SGHRS and CDR2 is YFSETQ in the germline V gene. The CDR3 consists of 18 residues. The CDR3 here is CASTPGARDRVLGNTIYF. The CDR3 DNA sequence: TGCGCCAGCACTCCAGGGGCCCGGGACAGGGTTCTTGGAAACACCATATATTTT.

This clone turned up a few times. V usage is TRBV2 and J usage is TRBJ1-2, with no clear D. This CDR3 is built from 12 residues. The V gene's germline CDR1 is SNHLY and CDR2 FYNNEI. Trimming cost V 7 bases and J 6 bases, with 12 bases left between them. CDR3 sequence: CASIRGLHGYTF. The CDR3 bases are TGTGCCAGCATCCGAGGGCTTCATGGCTACACCTTC.

This chain links TRBV19 with TRBJ1-2; TRBD1 matches at 7 bases. CDR3 length: 14 residues. The V and J ends lost 5 bases and 8 bases, in that order; junction bases with no gene match: 11. The germline V gene encodes CDR1 LNHDA and CDR2 SQIVND (reference sequence). CDR3 coding DNA: TGTGCCAGTAGTTTATATCACAGGGGAGGAGGCTACACCTTC. Its translation: CASSLYHRGGGYTF.

This clone was picked up one time. The DNA of the CDR3 is TGCGCCAGCAGCCAAGTTCCGGGAAACGAGCAGTACTTC. Translated, it gives CASSQVPGNEQYF. The V call is TRBV4-3, the J call TRBJ2-7, with D perhaps matching TRBD2 (5 bases). The CDR3 extends over 13 amino acids. The ends were cut back, 1 base at V and 5 bases at J, with 9 bases in the middle. CDR1 is LGHNA and CDR2 is YSLEER in the germline V gene.

This clone was observed a single time. This rearrangement joins TRBV7-9 to TRBJ2-5, with D tentatively TRBD1 (7 bases). The germline CDR1 and CDR2 sequences are SEHNR and FQNEAQ (reference sequence). Trimming cost V 5 bases and J 5 bases, with 12 bases left between them. The CDR3 is 13 residues long. The CDR3 loop is CASSPTGRETQYF. CDR3 nucleotide sequence: TGTGCCAGCAGCCCGACAGGGAGGGAGACCCAGTACTTC.

The chain uses TRBV2 and TRBJ1-2; 8 bases are a match to TRBD1. CDR3 length equals 14 residues. Looked up from germline, CDR1 is SNHLY and CDR2 is FYNNEI. With V trimmed by 5 bases and J by 0 bases, 2 bases remained unmatched. CDR3 amino acids: CASSRTGSNYGYTF. CDR3 DNA: TGTGCCAGCAGTCGGACAGGGTCTAACTATGGCTACACCTTC.

The chain combines TRBV7-6 with TRBJ2-5; a possible D gene is TRBD1 (6 bases). Per germline, CDR1 SGHVS and CDR2 FNYEAQ. The V end was cut by 1 base, the J end by 14 bases, with 11 bases between. The CDR3 sequence is 11 residues long. The DNA of the CDR3 is TGTGCCAGCAGCTTAGTCGGACAGATTTACTTC. It codes for CASSLVGQIYF.

The gene calls are TRBV4-3 and TRBJ1-2; 9 bases agree with TRBD1. Germline V gene sequence: CDR1 LGHNA, CDR2 YSLEER. The V gene end was trimmed by 3 bases and the J gene end by 2 bases; junction bases not matched to a gene: 10. The CDR3 sequence is 17 residues long. Here the CDR3 DNA reads TGCGCCAGCAGCCAGGAACCGGGACAGGGTTCGAACTATGGCTACACCTTC. This encodes CASSQEPGQGSNYGYTF.

The genes are TRBV2 and TRBJ2-1; tentatively, D is TRBD2 (5 bases). The length of the CDR3 is 13 residues. The V gene's germline CDR1 is SNHLY and CDR2 FYNNEI. Trimming stripped 6 bases from V and 5 bases from J, with 11 bases between. CDR3 amino acids: CASSVGLNNEQFF. The CDR3 DNA is TGTGCCAGCAGCGTCGGACTCAACAATGAGCAGTTCTTC.

This clone was counted once. CDR3 in DNA: TGTGCCAGCAGCCCCCCCGATAGACTAGGGGAGACCCAGTACTTC. It translates to CASSPPDRLGETQYF. The genes are TRBV3-1 (or the pseudogene TRBV3-2) and TRBJ2-5, with a weak D call TRBD2 (6 bases). Germline CDR1 and CDR2: LGHDT and YNNKEL (reference sequence). This CDR3 is built from 15 residues. V shed 4 bases and J shed 5 bases, with 17 bases lying between them.

This chain joins TRBV7-9 and TRBJ2-2, with D possibly matching TRBD2 (6 bases). Germline-derived CDR1 and CDR2 are SEHNR and FQNEAQ (reference sequence). The CDR3 has 14 amino acids. Trimming shortened V by 4 bases and J by 7 bases, and 13 bases separated the two germline ends. The CDR3 protein is CASSSGGRGGELFF. The CDR3 DNA follows: TGTGCCAGCAGCTCCGGGGGACGAGGCGGGGAGCTGTTTTTT. The variable domain in full, completed from reference TRBV7-9 and TRBJ2-2, reads DTGVSQNPRHKITKRGQNVTFRCDPISEHNRLYWYRQTLGQGPEFLTYFQNEAQLEKSRLLSDRFSAERPKGSFSTLEIQRTEQGDSAMYLCASSSGGRGGELFFGEGSRLTVL.

The CDR3 region has the DNA TGCGCCAGCAGCCAAGACTCGAAGGGGAGAAATGAGCAGTTCTTC. Translated, it gives CASSQDSKGRNEQFF. V usage is TRBV4-3 and J usage is TRBJ2-1; D is perhaps TRBD1 or TRBD2 (5 bases each). The germline CDR1 and CDR2 sequences are LGHNA and YSLEER. V was cut by 0 bases and J by 7 bases, with 13 bases left in between. This CDR3 spans 15 amino acids.

This chain connects TRBV7-2 to TRBJ1-6; D gene uncertain. The ends were cut back, 2 bases at V and 12 bases at J, with 20 bases in the middle. The germline gives CDR1 SGHTA, CDR2 FQGNSA. The CDR3 runs to 16 residues. The CDR3 region is CASSLFWDPFSKPLHF. The CDR3 DNA sequence: TGTGCCAGCAGCTTATTTTGGGATCCCTTTAGTAAACCCCTCCACTTT.

The chain joins TRBV7-2 to TRBJ2-3; perhaps D is TRBD1 or TRBD2 (5 bases each). Trimming stripped 3 bases from V and 4 bases from J, with 11 bases between. Per germline, CDR1 SGHTA and CDR2 FQGNSA. The CDR3 runs to 14 residues. The DNA of the CDR3 is TGTGCCAGCAGCTTTGGGGGTGAGGCAGATACGCAGTATTTT. This translates into CASSFGGEADTQYF.

This chain connects TRBV28 to TRBJ2-7; tentatively, D is TRBD2 (5 bases). V was pared by 3 bases and J by 2 bases, with 17 bases between. This CDR3 contains 16 residues. Germline CDR1 MDHEN, CDR2 SYDVKM. Here the CDR3 DNA reads TGTGCCAGCAGTTTCGGTGCACACCGGGAACCCTACGAGCAGTACTTC. It yields the protein CASSFGAHREPYEQYF.

This clone was seen more than once but under ten times. The genes are TRBV10-3 and TRBJ1-2; 10 positions match TRBD1. The CDR3 spans 14 residues. With 10 bases clipped from V and 4 bases from J, the junction kept 9 bases outside the gene matches. Per the germline V gene, CDR1 is ENHRY and CDR2 is SYGVKD. The chain's CDR3 is CATGSGTGVYGYTF. CDR3 in DNA: TGTGCCACTGGCTCCGGGACAGGGGTCTATGGCTACACCTTC.

The rearrangement links TRBV27 to TRBJ2-3; the D gene is possibly TRBD2 (6 bases). The CDR3 has 15 residues. Germline CDR1 and CDR2: MNHEY and SMNVEV (reference sequence). V lost 1 base to trimming and J lost 1 base, with 9 bases between them. The CDR3 DNA reads as TGTGCCAGCAGTTTATTAAGGGAGGGCACAGATACGCAGTATTTT. It encodes CASSLLREGTDTQYF.

The chain employs TRBV28 and TRBJ1-5; TRBD1 matches 9 bases. CDR3 length equals 15 residues. The germline V gene encodes CDR1 MDHEN and CDR2 SYDVKM. Germline trimming cut 8 bases from V and 5 bases from J; bases unmatched to any gene: 10. In DNA form, the CDR3 reads TGTGCCAGCGACACAGGGGGCTTCCCGGATCAGCCCCAGCATTTT. This sequence encodes CASDTGGFPDQPQHF.

The chain joins TRBV6-1 to TRBJ1-5; D unresolved. The V end was cut by 2 bases, the J end by 3 bases, with 8 bases between. Germline V gene lookup returns CDR1 MNHNS and CDR2 SASEGT. This CDR3 comprises 14 residues. The CDR3 DNA reads TGTGCCAGCAGTGAATTCGGAATCAATCAGCCCCAGCATTTT. This encodes CASSEFGINQPQHF.

This chain links TRBV3-1 (or the pseudogene TRBV3-2) with TRBJ2-1; TRBD1 agrees at 9 bases. The germline CDR1 and CDR2 sequences are LGHDT and YNNKEL (reference sequence). The junction had 4 bases not matched to a gene; V was cut back by 1 base and J by 6 bases. There are 15 residues in the CDR3. The CDR3 DNA sequence: TGTGCCAGCAGCCAAGTTGTGACAGGGGGCAATGAGCAGTTCTTC. It specifies CASSQVVTGGNEQFF.

V usage is TRBV7-2 and J usage is TRBJ1-5; tentatively, D is TRBD1 (6 bases). The CDR3 contains 15 residues. CDR1 and CDR2 from the germline V gene are SGHTA and FQGNSA. V dropped 5 bases and J dropped 3 bases, with 14 bases sitting between them. DNA of the CDR3: TGTGCCAGCAGCGTTATGACAGGCCTCAATCAGCCCCAGCATTTT. This encodes CASSVMTGLNQPQHF.

The V gene is TRBV27, the J gene TRBJ2-2, with 11 positions matching TRBD2. This CDR3 has 18 residues. J gave up 2 bases and V 2 bases, and 7 bases lay outside the gene matches. Germline V gene data show CDR1 as MNHEY and CDR2 as SMNVEV (reference sequence). CDR3 region: CASSLDPLAGGNTGELFF. The CDR3, as DNA: TGTGCCAGCAGTTTAGATCCCCTAGCGGGGGGAAACACCGGGGAGCTGTTTTTT.

This chain connects TRBV25-1 to TRBJ2-1; no clear D gene. The CDR3 has 10 residues. The germline V and J ends were trimmed by 6 bases and 7 bases, with 4 bases remaining between them. Per the germline V gene, CDR1 is MGHDK and CDR2 is SYGVNS. The CDR3 region has the DNA TGTGCCAGCAGCGCTAATGAGCAGTTCTTC. This encodes CASSANEQFF.